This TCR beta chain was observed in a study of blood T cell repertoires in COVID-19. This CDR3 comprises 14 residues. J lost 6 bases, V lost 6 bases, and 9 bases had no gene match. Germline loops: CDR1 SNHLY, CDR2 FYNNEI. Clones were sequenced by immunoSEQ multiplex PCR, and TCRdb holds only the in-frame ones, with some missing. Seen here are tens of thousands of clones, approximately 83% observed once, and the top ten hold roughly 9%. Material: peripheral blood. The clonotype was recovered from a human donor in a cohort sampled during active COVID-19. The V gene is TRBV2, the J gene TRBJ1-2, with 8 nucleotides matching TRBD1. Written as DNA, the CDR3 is TGTGCCAGCAGCTTTCGACAGGGGTCAGATGGCTACACCTTC. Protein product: CASSFRQGSDGYTF.